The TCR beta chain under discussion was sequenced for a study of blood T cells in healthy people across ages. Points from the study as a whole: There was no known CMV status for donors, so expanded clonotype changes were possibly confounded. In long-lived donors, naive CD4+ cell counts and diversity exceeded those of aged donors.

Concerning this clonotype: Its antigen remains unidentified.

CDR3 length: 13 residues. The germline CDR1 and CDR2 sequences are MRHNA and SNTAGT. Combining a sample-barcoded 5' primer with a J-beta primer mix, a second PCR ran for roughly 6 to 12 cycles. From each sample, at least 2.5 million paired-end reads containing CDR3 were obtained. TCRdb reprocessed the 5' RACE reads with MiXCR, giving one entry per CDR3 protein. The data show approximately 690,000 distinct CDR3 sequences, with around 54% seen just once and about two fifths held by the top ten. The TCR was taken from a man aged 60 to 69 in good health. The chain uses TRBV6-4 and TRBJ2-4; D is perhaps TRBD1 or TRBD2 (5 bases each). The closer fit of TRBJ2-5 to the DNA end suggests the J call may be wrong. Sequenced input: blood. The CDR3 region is CASSRGEAETQYF. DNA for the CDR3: TGTGCCAGCAGTAGAGGGGAAGCGGAGACCCAGTACTTC.